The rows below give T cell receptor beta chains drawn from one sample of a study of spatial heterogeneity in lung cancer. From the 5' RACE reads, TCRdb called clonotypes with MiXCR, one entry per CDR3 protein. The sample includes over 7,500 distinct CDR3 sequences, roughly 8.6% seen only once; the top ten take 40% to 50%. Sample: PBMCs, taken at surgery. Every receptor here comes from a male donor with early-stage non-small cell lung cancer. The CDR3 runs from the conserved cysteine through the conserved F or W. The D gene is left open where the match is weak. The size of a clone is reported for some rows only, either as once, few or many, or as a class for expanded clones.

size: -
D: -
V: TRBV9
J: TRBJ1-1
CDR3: CASSPTGNTEAFF
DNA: TGTGCCAGCAGCCCGACGGGAAACACTGAAGCTTTCTTT

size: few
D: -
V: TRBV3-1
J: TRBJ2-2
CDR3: CASGWAEGTGELFF
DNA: TGTGCCAGCGGCTGGGCCGAGGGCACCGGGGAGCTGTTTTTT

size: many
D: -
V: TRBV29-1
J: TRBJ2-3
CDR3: CSVGWGRTDTQYF
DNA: TGCAGCGTTGGCTGGGGGCGCACAGATACGCAGTATTTT

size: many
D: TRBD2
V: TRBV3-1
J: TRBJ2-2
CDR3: CASGTSSSGELFF
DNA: TGTGCCAGTGGGACTAGCAGTTCCGGGGAGCTGTTTTTT

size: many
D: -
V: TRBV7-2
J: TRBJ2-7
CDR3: CASSLGPGNYEQYF
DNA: TGTGCCAGCAGCTTAGGTCCAGGGAACTACGAGCAGTACTTC

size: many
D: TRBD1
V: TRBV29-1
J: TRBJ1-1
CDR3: CSSRGQVGTEAFF
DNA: TGCAGCTCCCGGGGACAGGTGGGCACTGAAGCTTTCTTT

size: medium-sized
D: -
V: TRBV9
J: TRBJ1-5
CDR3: CASSVDGANQPQHF
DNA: TGTGCCAGCAGCGTAGATGGGGCTAATCAGCCCCAGCATTTT

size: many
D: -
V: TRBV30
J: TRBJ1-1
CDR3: CAWSSLLNTEAFF
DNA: TGTGCCTGGAGTAGTCTGTTGAACACTGAAGCTTTCTTT

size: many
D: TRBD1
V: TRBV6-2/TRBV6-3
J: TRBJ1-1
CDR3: CASSYTPGQDMNTEAFF
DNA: TGTGCCAGCAGCTACACGCCGGGACAGGACATGAACACTGAAGCTTTCTTT

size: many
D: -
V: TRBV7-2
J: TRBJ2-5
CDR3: CASSSGLETQYF
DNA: TGTGCCAGCAGCTCCGGGTTGGAGACCCAGTACTTC

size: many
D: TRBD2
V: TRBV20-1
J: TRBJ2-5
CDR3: CSAGGTSGIQETQYF
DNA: TGCAGTGCCGGAGGGACTAGCGGAATCCAAGAGACCCAGTACTTC

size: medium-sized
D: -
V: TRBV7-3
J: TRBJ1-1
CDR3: CASSFGGRAEAFF
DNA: TGTGCCAGCAGCTTTGGAGGGAGGGCTGAAGCTTTCTTT

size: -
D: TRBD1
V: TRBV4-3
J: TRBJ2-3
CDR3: CASSQWTGGTDTQYF
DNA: TGCGCCAGCAGCCAATGGACAGGGGGGACAGATACGCAGTATTTT

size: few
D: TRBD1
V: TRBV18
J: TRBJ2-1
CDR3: CASSPPRTGGNEQFF
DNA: TGTGCCAGCTCCCCTCCTAGGACAGGGGGCAATGAGCAGTTCTTC

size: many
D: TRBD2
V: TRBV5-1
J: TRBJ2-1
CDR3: CASSVDLAGGPNEQFF
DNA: TGCGCCAGCAGCGTCGACCTAGCGGGAGGGCCAAATGAGCAGTTCTTC

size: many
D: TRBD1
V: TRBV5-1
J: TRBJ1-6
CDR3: CASSLPPQGEDNSPLHF
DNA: TGCGCCAGCAGCCTCCCACCACAGGGGGAGGATAATTCACCCCTCCACTTT

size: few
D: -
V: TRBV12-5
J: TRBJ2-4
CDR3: CASGLGAGLAKNIQYF
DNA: TGTGCTAGTGGTTTGGGAGCGGGCCTAGCCAAAAACATTCAGTACTTC

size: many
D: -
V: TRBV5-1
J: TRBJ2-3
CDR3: CASSEGLNTDTQYF
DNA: TGCGCCAGCAGTGAGGGGCTCAACACAGATACGCAGTATTTT

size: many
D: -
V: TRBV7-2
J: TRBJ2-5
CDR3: CASSSPPVETQYF
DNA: TGTGCCAGCAGCTCGCCCCCTGTGGAGACCCAGTACTTC

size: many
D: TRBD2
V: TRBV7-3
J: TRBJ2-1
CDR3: CASSPLREGPDEQFF
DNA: TGTGCCAGCAGCCCATTGAGGGAGGGCCCGGATGAGCAGTTCTTC

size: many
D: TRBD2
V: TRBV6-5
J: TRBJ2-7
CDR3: CASSLTPLGSGRADVYEQYF
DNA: TGTGCCAGCAGCTTAACCCCCTTGGGTAGCGGGAGGGCGGACGTTTACGAGCAGTACTTC

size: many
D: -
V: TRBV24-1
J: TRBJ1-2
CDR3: CATSDSHRGSYGYTF
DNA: TGTGCCACCAGTGATTCCCATAGGGGTAGCTATGGCTACACCTTC

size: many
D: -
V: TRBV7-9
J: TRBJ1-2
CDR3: CASSLSITHYGYTF
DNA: TGTGCCAGCAGCTTAAGTATAACACACTATGGCTACACCTTC

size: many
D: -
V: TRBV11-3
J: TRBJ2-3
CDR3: CASSFPLGNTQYF
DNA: TGTGCCAGCAGCTTCCCCCTTGGTAATACGCAGTATTTT

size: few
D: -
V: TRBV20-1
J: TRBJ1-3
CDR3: CSARDGGGPGNTIYF
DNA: TGCAGTGCTAGAGATGGTGGAGGGCCAGGAAACACCATATATTTT

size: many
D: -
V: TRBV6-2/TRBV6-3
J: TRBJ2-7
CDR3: CASSPQSYEQYF
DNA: TGTGCCAGCAGTCCTCAGAGTTACGAGCAGTACTTC

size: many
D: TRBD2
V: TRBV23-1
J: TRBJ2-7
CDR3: CASRPTSGRPSSYEQYF
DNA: TGCGCCAGCAGACCGACTAGCGGGAGGCCTAGCTCCTACGAGCAGTACTTC

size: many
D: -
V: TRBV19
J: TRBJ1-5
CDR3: CASSIWGPGNQPQHF
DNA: TGTGCCAGTAGTATTTGGGGACCGGGAAATCAGCCCCAGCATTTT

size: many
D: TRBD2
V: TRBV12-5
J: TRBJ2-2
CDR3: CASGAGTSGNTGELFF
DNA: TGTGCTAGTGGTGCCGGGACTAGCGGAAACACCGGGGAGCTGTTTTTT

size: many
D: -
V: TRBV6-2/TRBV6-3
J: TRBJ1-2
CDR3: CASSSTGDYGYTF
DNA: TGTGCCAGCAGTTCTACAGGAGACTATGGCTACACCTTC

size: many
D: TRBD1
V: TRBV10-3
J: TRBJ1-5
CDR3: CATHGTGYNQPQHF
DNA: TGTGCCACTCACGGGACAGGGTACAATCAGCCCCAGCATTTT

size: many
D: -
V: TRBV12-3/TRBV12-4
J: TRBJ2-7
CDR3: CASTVGAGLTYEQYF
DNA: TGTGCCAGCACCGTGGGTGCAGGATTGACCTACGAGCAGTACTTC

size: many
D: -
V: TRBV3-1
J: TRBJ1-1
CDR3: CASSQGGSEAFF
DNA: TGTGCCAGCAGCCAAGGGGGCTCTGAAGCTTTCTTT

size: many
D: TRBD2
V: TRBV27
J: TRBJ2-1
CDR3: CASRGSGRGNEQFF
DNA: TGTGCCAGCCGCGGGAGCGGGAGGGGCAATGAGCAGTTCTTC

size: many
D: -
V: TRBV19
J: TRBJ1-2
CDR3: CASSSDGRHGYTF
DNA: TGTGCCAGTAGTTCCGACGGACGCCATGGCTACACCTTC

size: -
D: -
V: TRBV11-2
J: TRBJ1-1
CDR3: CASSLVAAGMNTEAFF
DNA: TGTGCCAGCAGCTTAGTGGCGGCGGGGATGAACACTGAAGCTTTCTTT

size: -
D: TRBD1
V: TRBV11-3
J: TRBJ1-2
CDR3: CASSSTGGANYGYTF
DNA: TGTGCCAGCAGCTCAACAGGGGGCGCCAACTATGGCTACACCTTC

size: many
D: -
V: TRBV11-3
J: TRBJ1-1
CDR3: CASSLGLEAFF
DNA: TGTGCCAGCAGCTTAGGACTGGAAGCTTTCTTT

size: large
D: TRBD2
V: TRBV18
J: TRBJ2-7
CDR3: CASSPGGRVSYEQYF
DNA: TGTGCCAGCTCACCGGGCGGGAGGGTCTCCTACGAGCAGTACTTC

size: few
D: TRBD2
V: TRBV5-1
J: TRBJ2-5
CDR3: CASSLASSGNQETQYF
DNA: TGCGCCAGCAGCTTGGCCAGTAGCGGGAACCAAGAGACCCAGTACTTC

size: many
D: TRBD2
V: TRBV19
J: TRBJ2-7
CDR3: CASSIGGTSGSYEQYF
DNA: TGTGCCAGTAGTATAGGTGGGACTAGCGGCTCCTACGAGCAGTACTTC

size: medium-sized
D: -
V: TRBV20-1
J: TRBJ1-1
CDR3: CSAQRGPLEAFF
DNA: TGCAGTGCTCAGCGAGGCCCGCTTGAAGCTTTCTTT

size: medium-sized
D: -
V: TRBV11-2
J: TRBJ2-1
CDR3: CASSLGLQNEQFF
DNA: TGTGCCAGCAGCTTAGGTCTCCAAAATGAGCAGTTCTTC

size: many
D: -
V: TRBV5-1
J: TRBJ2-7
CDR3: CASSLWDVKREQYF
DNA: TGCGCCAGCAGCTTGTGGGACGTTAAGAGGGAGCAGTACTTC

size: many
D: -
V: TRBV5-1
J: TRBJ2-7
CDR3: CASSFSGTPYEQYF
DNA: TGCGCCAGCAGCTTCTCGGGCACCCCCTACGAGCAGTACTTC

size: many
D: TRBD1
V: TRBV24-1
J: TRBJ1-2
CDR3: CATSDMQGDGYTF
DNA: TGTGCCACCAGTGATATGCAGGGGGACGGCTACACCTTC

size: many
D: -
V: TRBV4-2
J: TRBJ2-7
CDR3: CASSQVPRDVNDEQYF
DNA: TGTGCCAGCAGCCAAGTTCCCAGGGACGTGAACGACGAGCAGTACTTC

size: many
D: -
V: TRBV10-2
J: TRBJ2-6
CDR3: CASSGASGANVLTF
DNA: TGCGCCAGCAGTGGGGCCTCTGGGGCCAACGTCCTGACTTTC

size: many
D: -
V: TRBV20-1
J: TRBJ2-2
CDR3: CSARINTGELFF
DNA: TGCAGTGCTAGAATAAACACCGGGGAGCTGTTTTTT